This T cell receptor (beta chain) came from a study of T cell responses to AZD1222 COVID-19 vaccine. Overall study findings and caveats: Seropositive status at baseline applied to only five to seven AZD1222 recipients. After two AZD1222 doses, spike-specific TCR breadth and depth rose versus day 0. Most donors were white British, females outnumbered males, and clonal diversity was possibly underestimated.

Repertoires were generated with immunoSEQ multiplex PCR, while TCRdb's copy carries only in-frame clones and drops some. Among tens of thousands of clones listed, over 60% were seen once. To note about this clone: Its matching antigen is unknown.

Trimming cost V 0 bases and J 2 bases, with 10 bases left between them. The germline V gene has CDR1 KGHSH and CDR2 LQKENI. The CDR3 covers 15 residues. The chain joins TRBV18 to TRBJ1-2; D is possibly TRBD1 (5 bases). Sequencing was performed on peripheral blood, taken 28 days after the second AZD1222 dose. This receptor was identified in an adult who received the AZD1222 COVID-19 vaccine. The chain's CDR3 is CASSPPDGQNYGYTF. CDR3 coding DNA: TGTGCCAGCTCACCACCGGATGGACAAAACTATGGCTACACCTTC.